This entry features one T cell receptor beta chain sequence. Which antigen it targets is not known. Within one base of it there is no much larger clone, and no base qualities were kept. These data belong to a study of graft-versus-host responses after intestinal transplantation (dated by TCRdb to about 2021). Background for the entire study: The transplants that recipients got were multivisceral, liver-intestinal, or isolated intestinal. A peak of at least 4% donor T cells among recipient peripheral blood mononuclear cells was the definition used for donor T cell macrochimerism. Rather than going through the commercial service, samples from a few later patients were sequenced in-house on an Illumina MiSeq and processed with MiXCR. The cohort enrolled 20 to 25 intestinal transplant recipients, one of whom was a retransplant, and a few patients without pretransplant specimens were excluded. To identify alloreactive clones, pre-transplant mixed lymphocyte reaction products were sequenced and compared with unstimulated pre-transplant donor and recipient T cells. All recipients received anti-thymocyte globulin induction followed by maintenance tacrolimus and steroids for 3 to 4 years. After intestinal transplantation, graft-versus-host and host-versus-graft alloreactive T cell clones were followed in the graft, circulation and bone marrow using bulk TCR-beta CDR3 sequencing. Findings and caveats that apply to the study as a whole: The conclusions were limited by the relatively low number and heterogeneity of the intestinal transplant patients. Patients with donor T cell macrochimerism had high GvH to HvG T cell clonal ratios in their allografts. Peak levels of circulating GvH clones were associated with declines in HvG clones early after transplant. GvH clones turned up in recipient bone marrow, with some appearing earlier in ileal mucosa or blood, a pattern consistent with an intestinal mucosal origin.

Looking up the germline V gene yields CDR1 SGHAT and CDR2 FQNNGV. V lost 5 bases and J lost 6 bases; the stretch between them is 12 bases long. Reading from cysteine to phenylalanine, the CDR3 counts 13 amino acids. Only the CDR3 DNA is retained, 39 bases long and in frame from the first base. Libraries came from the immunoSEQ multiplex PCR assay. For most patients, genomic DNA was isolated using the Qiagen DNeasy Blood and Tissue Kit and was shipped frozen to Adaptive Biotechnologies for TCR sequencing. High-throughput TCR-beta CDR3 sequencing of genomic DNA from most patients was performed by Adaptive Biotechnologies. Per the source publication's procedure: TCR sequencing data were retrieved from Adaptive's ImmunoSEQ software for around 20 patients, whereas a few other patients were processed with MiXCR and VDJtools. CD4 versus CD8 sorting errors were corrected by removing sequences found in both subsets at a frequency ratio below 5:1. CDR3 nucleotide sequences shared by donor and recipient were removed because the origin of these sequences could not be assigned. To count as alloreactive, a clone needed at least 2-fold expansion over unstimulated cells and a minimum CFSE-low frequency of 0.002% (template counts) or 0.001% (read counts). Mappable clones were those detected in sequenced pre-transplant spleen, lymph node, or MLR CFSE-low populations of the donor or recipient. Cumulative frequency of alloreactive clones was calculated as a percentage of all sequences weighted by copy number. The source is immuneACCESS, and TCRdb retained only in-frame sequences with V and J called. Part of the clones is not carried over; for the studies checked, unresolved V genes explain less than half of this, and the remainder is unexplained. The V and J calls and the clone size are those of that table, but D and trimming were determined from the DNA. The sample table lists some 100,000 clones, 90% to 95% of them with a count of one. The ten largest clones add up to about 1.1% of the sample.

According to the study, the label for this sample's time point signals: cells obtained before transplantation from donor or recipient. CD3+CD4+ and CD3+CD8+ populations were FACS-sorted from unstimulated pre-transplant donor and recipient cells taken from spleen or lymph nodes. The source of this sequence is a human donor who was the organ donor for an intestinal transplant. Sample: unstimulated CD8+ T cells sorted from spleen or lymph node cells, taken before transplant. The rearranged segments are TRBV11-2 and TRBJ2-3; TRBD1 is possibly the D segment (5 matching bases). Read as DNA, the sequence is TGTGCCAGCAGCCCCTTCAAGGGGGATACGCAGTATTTT. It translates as CASSPFKGDTQYF. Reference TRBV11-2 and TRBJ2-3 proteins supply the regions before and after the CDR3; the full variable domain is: EAGVAQSPRYKIIEKRQSVAFWCNPISGHATLYWYQQILGQGPKLLIQFQNNGVVDDSQLPKDRFSAERLKGVDSTLKIQPAKLEDSAVYLCASSPFKGDTQYFGPGTRLTVL.